What follows are 5 T cell receptor beta chains derived from one specimen sequenced in a study of cytomegalovirus exposure and HLA in healthy donors. It was with 60 Vbeta and 13 Jbeta primers that the PCR ran. Some clones are missing from TCRdb's copy, which holds only in-frame ones; the method was immunoSEQ multiplex PCR. Of about 200,000 clones listed, 80% to 90% were seen once; the top ten hold about 3%. Sequenced input: PBMCs. The receptors were sampled from a man aged 30 to 39 in good health and CMV-seronegative.

To note about this clone: At one end the junction does not follow the germline gene, possibly because of a read error. The gene calls are TRBV7-8 and TRBJ1-1; D remains unclear. The CDR3 sequence is 13 residues long. Germline CDR1 SGHVS, CDR2 FQNEAQ. CDR3 nucleotide sequence: TGTGCCGGCAGCGCGCACCCTAACACTGAAGCTTTCTTT. Amino acid sequence: CAGSAHPNTEAFF.

CDR3 protein: CASSESGEGFADTQYF. CDR3 coding DNA: TGTGCCAGCAGTGAATCGGGGGAGGGGTTCGCAGATACGCAGTATTTT. The genes are TRBV25-1 and TRBJ2-3; 7 nucleotides agree with TRBD2. The V gene end was trimmed by 1 base and the J gene end by 4 bases; junction bases not matched to a gene: 8. Germline CDR1 and CDR2: MGHDK and SYGVNS. The CDR3 is made up of 16 amino acids.

Regarding this clone: The same CDR3 arises from other DNA sequences in this sample as well. This chain joins TRBV7-9 and TRBJ1-2; D is unclear. V dropped 5 bases and J dropped 9 bases, with 13 bases sitting between them. This CDR3 is built from 12 residues. Per germline, CDR1 SEHNR and CDR2 FQNEAQ (reference sequence). The CDR3 is CASSLERASYTF. Here the CDR3 DNA reads TGTGCCAGCAGCCTAGAGAGGGCCAGCTACACCTTC.

V usage is TRBV9 and J usage is TRBJ2-3, with 8 positions matching TRBD1. V lost 3 bases to trimming and J lost 6 bases; unmatched junction nucleotides: 9. This CDR3 comprises 15 residues. Germline-derived CDR1 and CDR2 are SGDLS and YYNGEE. The CDR3 here is CASSEDQGALDTQYF. The CDR3 nucleotides are TGTGCCAGCAGCGAAGACCAGGGGGCGCTTGATACGCAGTATTTT.

V gene TRBV27 combines with J gene TRBJ2-1; 10 nucleotides match TRBD2. Germline V gene lookup returns CDR1 MNHEY and CDR2 SMNVEV (reference sequence). The ends lost 5 bases at V and 6 bases at J; junction bases unmatched: 7. CDR3 length equals 15 residues. The CDR3 sequence is CASSPIAGGPNEQFF. CDR3 nucleotide sequence: TGTGCCAGCAGTCCCATAGCGGGGGGCCCCAATGAGCAGTTCTTC.